This is a list of T cell receptor beta chains from one sample in a study of shared clonotypes between healthy human individuals. Repertoires were generated with immunoSEQ multiplex PCR, while TCRdb's copy carries only in-frame clones and drops some. The sample consists of nearly 1 million clones, roughly 72% of them appearing once. Sequencing was performed on memory CD4+ T cells sorted from blood. These TCRs come from a man in his late teens or twenties in good health. CDR3s include the opening cysteine and the closing phenylalanine or tryptophan. A D gene is named only where the DNA matches it firmly. Only part of the rows carry a size: once, few, many, or a class if the clone is expanded.

size	D	V	J	CDR3	DNA
NA	NA	TRBV6-1	TRBJ1-6	CASSDPRGANSPLHF	TGTGCCAGCAGTGACCCCAGAGGGGCTAATTCACCCCTCCACTTT
NA	NA	TRBV27	TRBJ1-3	CASSLSGGNTIYF	TGTGCCAGCAGTTTATCGGGGGGAAACACCATATATTTT
NA	NA	TRBV5-6	TRBJ1-4	CASSGWVGINEKLFF	TGTGCCAGCAGCGGTTGGGTCGGCATTAATGAAAAACTGTTTTTT
NA	NA	TRBV7-8	TRBJ1-3	CASSLESTGNTIYF	TGTGCCAGCAGCTTAGAGTCCACTGGAAACACCATATATTTT
NA	TRBD2	TRBV5-4	TRBJ2-5	CASSRGLGIETQYF	TGTGCCAGCAGCCGCGGACTAGGGATTGAGACCCAGTACTTC
once	NA	TRBV10-1	TRBJ1-6	CASSEGGSPLHF	TGCGCCAGCAGTGAAGGCGGGTCACCCCTCCACTTT
NA	NA	TRBV4-1	TRBJ1-1	CASSRGVWNTEAFF	TGCGCCAGCAGCCGAGGAGTTTGGAACACTGAAGCTTTCTTT
NA	NA	TRBV30	TRBJ1-4	CAWSGGYNEKLFF	TGTGCCTGGTCCGGGGGGTATAATGAAAAACTGTTTTTT
NA	TRBD2	TRBV10-1	TRBJ2-5	CASSESRTSGGETQYF	TGCGCCAGCAGTGAGTCGAGAACTAGCGGGGGAGAGACCCAGTACTTC
once	NA	TRBV5-1	TRBJ2-5	CASTPQGQGRETQYF	TGCGCCAGCACTCCACAGGGCCAGGGTCGAGAGACCCAGTACTTC
NA	NA	TRBV30	TRBJ1-4	CAWNDQAVGEKLFF	TGTGCCTGGAATGATCAGGCGGTGGGGGAAAAACTGTTTTTT
NA	NA	TRBV5-4	TRBJ1-2	CASSLDRGSYGYTF	TGTGCCAGCAGCTTGGATCGGGGATCCTATGGCTACACCTTC
NA	TRBD2	TRBV6-5	TRBJ2-3	CASSQRLAADTQYF	TGTGCCAGCAGCCAACGCCTAGCGGCAGATACGCAGTATTTT
NA	NA	TRBV5-1	TRBJ2-7	CASSTYSGTQNEQYF	TGCGCCAGCAGCACCTACTCCGGGACTCAAAACGAGCAGTACTTC
NA	NA	TRBV28	TRBJ2-5	CASSLRSPRETQYF	TGTGCCAGCAGTTTACGTTCCCCTAGGGAGACCCAGTACTTC
NA	TRBD1	TRBV6-5	TRBJ1-2	CASSSKTGTRGYTF	TGTGCCAGCAGTTCAAAGACAGGGACGAGGGGCTACACCTTC
NA	NA	TRBV30	TRBJ2-5	CAWSVRPWETQYF	TGTGCCTGGAGTGTACGGCCGTGGGAGACCCAGTACTTC
few	NA	TRBV30	TRBJ1-2	CAGRPGGPIVYGYTF	TGTGCCGGGAGACCGGGGGGGCCGATAGTCTATGGCTACACCTTC
NA	TRBD1	TRBV5-1	TRBJ2-1	CASSFWTGGSALTYNEQFF	TGCGCCAGCAGCTTTTGGACAGGGGGTTCAGCGTTGACCTACAATGAGCAGTTCTTC
many	TRBD2	TRBV4-1	TRBJ2-3	CASSQDNWAGAPDTQYF	TGCGCCAGCAGCCAAGATAATTGGGCGGGAGCCCCAGATACGCAGTATTTT
NA	TRBD2	TRBV27	TRBJ2-1	CASCFASGGAGNEQFF	TGTGCCAGCTGTTTCGCTAGCGGGGGGGCCGGCAATGAGCAGTTCTTC
NA	TRBD1	TRBV28	TRBJ1-2	CASSLGGTAPLSANYGYTF	TGTGCCAGCAGTTTGGGAGGGACAGCGCCCTTAAGTGCTAACTATGGCTACACCTTC